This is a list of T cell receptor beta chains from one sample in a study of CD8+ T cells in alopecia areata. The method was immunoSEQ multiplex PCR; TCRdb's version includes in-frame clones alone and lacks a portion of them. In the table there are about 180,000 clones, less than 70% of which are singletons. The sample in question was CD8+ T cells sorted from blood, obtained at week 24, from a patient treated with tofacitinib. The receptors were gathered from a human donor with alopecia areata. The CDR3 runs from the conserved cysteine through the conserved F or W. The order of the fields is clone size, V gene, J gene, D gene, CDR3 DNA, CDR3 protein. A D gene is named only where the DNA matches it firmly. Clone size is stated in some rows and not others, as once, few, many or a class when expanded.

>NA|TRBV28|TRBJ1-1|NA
TGTGCCAGTAAGACCGGGCCCCGAGCTGAAGCTTTCTTT
CASKTGPRAEAFF
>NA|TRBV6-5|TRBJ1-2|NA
TGTGCCAGCAGTTTAAACACAGGCTATGGCTACACCTTC
CASSLNTGYGYTF
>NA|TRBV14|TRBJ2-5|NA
TGTGCCAGCAGCCAAGTGGGGCGCATTCAAGGAGAGACCCAGTACTTC
CASSQVGRIQGETQYF
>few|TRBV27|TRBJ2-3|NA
TGTGCCAGCAGCCACCGGGACGGCACAGATACGCAGTATTTT
CASSHRDGTDTQYF
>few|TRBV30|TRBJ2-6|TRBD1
TGTGCCAGATGGGGACAGGGAAGCTCTGGGGCCAACGTCCTGACTTTC
CARWGQGSSGANVLTF
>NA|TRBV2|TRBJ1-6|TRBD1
TGTGCCAGCAGTGAAGGCAGGGGGGTTTCACCCCTCCACTTT
CASSEGRGVSPLHF
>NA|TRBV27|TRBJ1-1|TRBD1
TGTGCCAGCAGTTCGGGGACAGGGGTGGTAGAAGCTTTCTTT
CASSSGTGVVEAFF
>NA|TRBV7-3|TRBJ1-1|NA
TGTGCCAGCAGCCCATCGCCCGCAGGGTTGAGTCAACAAGGAACTGAAGCTTTCTTT
CASSPSPAGLSQQGTEAFF
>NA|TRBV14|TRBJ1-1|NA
TGTGCCAGCAGCCAATCTGGGAGTACTGAAGCTTTCTTT
CASSQSGSTEAFF
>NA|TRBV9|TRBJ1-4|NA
TGTGCCAGCAGCGTAGACGGTCGGACAGCAACTAATGAAAAACTGTTTTTT
CASSVDGRTATNEKLFF
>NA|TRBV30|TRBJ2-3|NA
TGTGCCTGGTATATGAGGGATACGCAGTATTTT
CAWYMRDTQYF
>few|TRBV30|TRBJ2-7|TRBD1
TGTGCCTGGAGGGACAGGGGGTTGTACGAGCAGTACTTC
CAWRDRGLYEQYF
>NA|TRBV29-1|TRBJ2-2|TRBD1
TGCAGCGGAGCTAGGGGGCCCGGGGAGCTGTTTTTT
CSGARGPGELFF
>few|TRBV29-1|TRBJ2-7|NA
TGCAGCATTCTTTCCGGCGAGCAGTACTTC
CSILSGEQYF
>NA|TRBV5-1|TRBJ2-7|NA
TGCGCCAGCAGCTTCCAGGGAGCGGATTCCTACGAGCAGTACTTC
CASSFQGADSYEQYF
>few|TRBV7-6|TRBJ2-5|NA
TGTGCCAGCAGCCCCGTCGAGCGGGAGACCCAGTACTTC
CASSPVERETQYF
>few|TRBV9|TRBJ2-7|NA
TGTGCCAGCAGCGTAGGGGCAGCAGCCTACGAGCAGTACTTC
CASSVGAAAYEQYF
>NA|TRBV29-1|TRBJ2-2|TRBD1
TGCAGCGTTTTGGGTTTTGAGGGACAGGGGGCGGCCGGGGAGCTGTTTTTT
CSVLGFEGQGAAGELFF
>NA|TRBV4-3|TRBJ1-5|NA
TGCGCCAGCAGCCAAGCCGTGGGCAATCAGCCCCAGCATTTT
CASSQAVGNQPQHF
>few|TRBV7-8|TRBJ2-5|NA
TGTGCCAGCACCGGAATGGGGGTACAAGAGACCCAGTACTTC
CASTGMGVQETQYF
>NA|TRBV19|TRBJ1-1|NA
TGTGCCAGTAGTATGGGAACTGAAGCTTTCTTT
CASSMGTEAFF
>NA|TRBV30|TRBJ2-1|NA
TGTGCCTGGAGCCCCGGCTACAATGAGCAGTTCTTC
CAWSPGYNEQFF
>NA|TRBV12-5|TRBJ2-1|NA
TGTGCTAGTGGTTTGGGCGGGCTAGCCTACAATGAGCAGTTCTTC
CASGLGGLAYNEQFF